This T cell receptor beta chain was captured in a study of CD8 T cells in Susac syndrome (dated by TCRdb to about 2019). About the study as a whole: Whether CD8+ T cell activation and differentiation in Susac syndrome was antigen driven was tested using repertoire sequencing. The study compared CD8+ T cell repertoire clonality among approximately twelve healthy donors, 14 Susac syndrome patients and approximately 16 multiple sclerosis patients. What the study reported, not specific to this receptor: The number of individuals in the TCR sequencing and HLA analysis was acknowledged as relatively small.

RNA was extracted with the RNeasy kit and roughly 0.45 to 1 ug was reverse transcribed using random hexamers. TCR beta CDR3 regions were amplified with the immunoSEQ multiplex PCR assay covering 54 Vbeta and 13 Jbeta segments. Bias from PCR amplification was corrected by using a synthetic template baseline for primer optimization and for computational correction. The authors' pipeline ran thus. Reads were annotated to V, D and J genes per IMGT and analyzed with immunoSEQ Analyzer, keeping only productive sequences. Clonality was computed as one minus Shannon entropy normalized by log2 of the number of productive unique sequences. For each patient and control, public and private clones were evaluated among the 100 most prevalent clones. Clones were defined as Susac-specific if absent from the healthy and MS cohorts, from over a thousand published viral clones and from other ImmuneACCESS disease sequences. Using fastp at Q25 and MiXCR, TCRdb reprocessed the public reads and kept productive beta chains. One record per CDR3 amino acid sequence lists the most common genes and DNA. The V and J calls reflect TCRdb's pipeline rather than the authors' work. The sample table records about 300,000 distinct CDR3 sequences; about 91% of these occur just once. Under 0.2% of the sample is taken by the ten largest.

Per the germline V gene, SGHRS is the CDR1 and YFSETQ is the CDR2. After removal of 6 bases from V and 1 base from J, the junction retains 6 bases not matched to a gene. The CDR3 goes from the cysteine to the phenylalanine over 15 residues. CDR3 DNA is the only sequence kept; it has 45 bases, read in frame from the first base. Peripheral blood CD8+ and CD4+ T cells from healthy donors, Susac syndrome patients and multiple sclerosis patients were profiled using high-throughput TCR beta sequencing. Multiple sclerosis controls were treatment-naive patients with stable or active relapsing-remitting disease fulfilling revised McDonald criteria. Bulk CD8+ and CD4+ T cells were purified by magnetic negative isolation, while CD8+ TEMRA cells were enriched using FACS. Blood was collected in EDTA tubes and processed within 24 hours, with PBMCs isolated through density gradient centrifugation. PBMCs intended for TCR sequencing were cryopreserved in liquid nitrogen and were subsequently thawed in a 37 degrees C water bath. The sorted or isolated CD4+, CD8+ and CD8+ TEMRA cells reached a purity of at least 90%.

Worth noting for this clonotype: This clone's antigen is unknown. The input lacks base qualities; no much larger clone sits a single base away.

The chain is assembled from TRBV5-1 and TRBJ1-1; the central 10 bases match TRBD1. The sample consisted of CD8+ T cells from PBMCs. The receptor comes from a human donor with multiple sclerosis. The DNA is as follows: TGCGCCAGCACCCCGGGACAGGGGAGGAACACTGAAGCTTTCTTT. Its protein is CASTPGQGRNTEAFF.